This T cell receptor (beta chain) was captured by sequencing in a study of T cells after yellow fever vaccination. On the study more broadly: Preparation of fractions with low cell numbers was performed using SMART-Seq v4 Ultra Low Input.

This clonotype was detected ten times or more. Using its own MiXCR run on the 5' RACE reads, TCRdb lists one record per CDR3 protein. The table records under 80,000 distinct CDR3 sequences, roughly 7.3% of them present only once. The V end lost 3 bases, the J end lost 4 bases, and 13 bases lay between the germline ends. The CDR3 spans 15 residues. The germline gives CDR1 SGHVS, CDR2 FNYEAQ. V is TRBV7-6 and J is TRBJ2-1; D gene unclear. The specimen comprised CD8+ T cells sorted from PBMCs, sampled 15 days after the yellow fever booster vaccination. The sequence derives from a man aged 25 to 40 who received the YFV17D yellow fever vaccine. The CDR3 is CASSFGRVEYNEQFF. DNA for the CDR3: TGTGCCAGCAGCTTCGGTCGTGTAGAGTACAATGAGCAGTTCTTC.